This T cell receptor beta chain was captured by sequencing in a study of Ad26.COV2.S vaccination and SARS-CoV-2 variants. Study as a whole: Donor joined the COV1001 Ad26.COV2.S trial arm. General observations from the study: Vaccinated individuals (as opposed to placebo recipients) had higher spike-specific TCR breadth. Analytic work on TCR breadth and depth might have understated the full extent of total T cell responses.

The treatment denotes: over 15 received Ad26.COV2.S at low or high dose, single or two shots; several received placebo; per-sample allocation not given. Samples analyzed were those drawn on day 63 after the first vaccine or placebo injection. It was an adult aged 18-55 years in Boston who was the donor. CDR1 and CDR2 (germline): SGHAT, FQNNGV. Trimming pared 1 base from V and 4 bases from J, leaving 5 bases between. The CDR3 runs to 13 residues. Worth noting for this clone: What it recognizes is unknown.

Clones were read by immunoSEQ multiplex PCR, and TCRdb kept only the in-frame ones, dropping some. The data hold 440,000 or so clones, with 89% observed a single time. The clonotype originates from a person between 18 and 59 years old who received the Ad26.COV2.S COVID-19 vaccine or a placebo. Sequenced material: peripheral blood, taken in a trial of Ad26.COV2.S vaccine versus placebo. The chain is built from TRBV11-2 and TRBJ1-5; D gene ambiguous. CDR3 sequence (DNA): TGTGCCAGCAGCTTAGGGGAAAATCAGCCCCAGCATTTT. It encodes CASSLGENQPQHF.